This entry features one TCR beta chain sequence. Germline CDR1 reads MNHNS; CDR2 reads SASEGT. This CDR3 spans 15 amino acids. Trimming took 2 bases from V and 0 from J; bases not matched to a gene: 3. The data were obtained in a study of blood T cell repertoires in COVID-19. On the study more broadly: Donors in the United States, Italy and Spain gave samples during acute or convalescent COVID-19.

Repertoires were generated with immunoSEQ multiplex PCR, while TCRdb's copy carries only in-frame clones and drops some. In the table there are some 67,000 clones, 75% to 95% of which are singletons. Sequencing was carried out using peripheral blood. V gene TRBV6-1 combines with J gene TRBJ1-1; 7 nucleotides line up with TRBD1. The source is a woman between 18 and 29 years old with acute or convalescent COVID-19. CDR3 protein: CASSEFQGVNTEAFF. In nucleotides, the CDR3 is TGTGCCAGCAGTGAATTCCAGGGGGTGAACACTGAAGCTTTCTTT.